This T cell receptor (beta chain) was recovered during a study of blood T cells in healthy people across ages. Drawn from each donor were about 9 milliliters of peripheral blood. Per-sample PBMC isolation yielded at least 6.5 million cells. The CDR3 is 18 amino acids. The V end was cut by 4 bases, the J end by 0 bases, with 20 bases between. In germline, CDR1 is SGHTA, CDR2 FQGNSA. Primed by a sample-barcoded 5' primer and a J-beta primer mix, a second PCR proceeded for roughly 6 to 12 cycles. Each cDNA was tagged by a template-switch adaptor containing 12 random nucleotides. Via MiXCR, TCRdb re-called the 5' RACE reads, giving one row per CDR3 protein. The sample has approximately 800,000 distinct CDR3 sequences, 53% seen once. In the case of this clonotype: The antigen is not known.

Study observations and caveats: Estimated diversity across one million T cells was deemed an underestimate.

The material sequenced was blood. This receptor was identified in a man at least 80 years old in good health. The gene calls are TRBV7-2 and TRBJ2-3; possibly TRBD1 or TRBD2 for D (6 bases each). The CDR3 reads CASSSRDIKISSTDTQYF. CDR3 sequence (DNA): TGTGCCAGCAGCTCGCGGGACATAAAAATTTCTAGCACAGATACGCAGTATTTT.